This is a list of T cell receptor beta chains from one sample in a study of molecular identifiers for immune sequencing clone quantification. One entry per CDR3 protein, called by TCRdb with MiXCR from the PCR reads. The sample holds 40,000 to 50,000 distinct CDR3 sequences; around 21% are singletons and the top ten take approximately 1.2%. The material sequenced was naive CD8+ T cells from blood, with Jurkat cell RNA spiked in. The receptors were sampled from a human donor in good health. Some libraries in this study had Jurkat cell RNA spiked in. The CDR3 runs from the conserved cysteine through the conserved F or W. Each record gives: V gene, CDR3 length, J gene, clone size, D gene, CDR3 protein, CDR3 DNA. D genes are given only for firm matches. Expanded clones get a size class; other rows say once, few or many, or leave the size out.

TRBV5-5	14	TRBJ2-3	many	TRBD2	CASSPGVGGDTQYF	TGTGCCAGCAGCCCGGGTGTGGGGGGGGATACGCAGTATTTT
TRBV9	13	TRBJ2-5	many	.	CASSVDPDETQYF	TGTGCCAGCAGCGTAGACCCGGACGAGACCCAGTACTTC
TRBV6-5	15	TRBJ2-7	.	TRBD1	CASSFALGTAYEQYF	TGTGCCAGCAGTTTCGCACTCGGGACAGCCTACGAGCAGTACTTC
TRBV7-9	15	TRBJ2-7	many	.	CASSFTGLRSYEQYF	TGTGCCAGCAGCTTCACAGGGTTGAGGTCCTACGAGCAGTACTTC
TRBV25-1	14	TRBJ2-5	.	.	CASSEYGTQDTQYF	TGTGCCAGCAGTGAATATGGGACTCAAGATACCCAGTACTTC
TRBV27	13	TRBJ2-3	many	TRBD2	CASSGGDTDTQYF	TGTGCCAGCAGCGGGGGGGACACAGATACGCAGTATTTT
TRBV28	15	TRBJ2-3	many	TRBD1	CASSSTGGATDTQYF	TGTGCCAGCAGTTCCACAGGGGGCGCGACAGATACGCAGTATTTT
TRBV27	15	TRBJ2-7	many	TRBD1	CASRVGQGYGHEQYF	TGTGCCAGCAGAGTTGGACAGGGATATGGTCACGAGCAGTACTTC
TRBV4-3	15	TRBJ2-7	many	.	CASSQDRADSYEQYF	TGCGCCAGCAGCCAAGATCGCGCGGATTCCTACGAGCAGTACTTC
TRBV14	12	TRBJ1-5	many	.	CASSQGGQPQHF	TGTGCCAGCAGCCAAGGGGGTCAGCCCCAGCATTTT
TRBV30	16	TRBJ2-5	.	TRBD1	CAWDTGTGLWQETQYF	TGTGCCTGGGATACCGGGACAGGGCTTTGGCAAGAGACCCAGTACTTC
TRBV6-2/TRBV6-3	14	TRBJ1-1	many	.	CASSYSRVNTEAFF	TGTGCCAGCAGTTACTCGAGGGTGAACACTGAAGCTTTCTTT
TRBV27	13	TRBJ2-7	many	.	CASSLSESYEQYF	TGTGCCAGCAGTTTATCGGAGTCCTACGAGCAGTACTTC
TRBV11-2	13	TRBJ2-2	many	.	CASSLAGTGELFF	TGTGCCAGCAGCTTAGCAGGCACCGGGGAGCTGTTTTTT
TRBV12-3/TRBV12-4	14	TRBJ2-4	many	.	CASSPRSSLNIQYF	TGTGCCAGCAGCCCTCGTTCGAGCCTGAACATTCAGTACTTC
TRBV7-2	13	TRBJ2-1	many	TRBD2	CASSPAGGYEQFF	TGTGCCAGCAGCCCCGCGGGGGGGTATGAGCAGTTCTTC
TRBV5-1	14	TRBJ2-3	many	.	CASSLGYSTDTQYF	TGCGCCAGCAGCTTGGGTTACAGCACAGATACGCAGTATTTT
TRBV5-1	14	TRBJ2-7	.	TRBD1	CASSMGTGKWEQYF	TGCGCCAGCAGCATGGGGACAGGGAAATGGGAGCAGTACTTC
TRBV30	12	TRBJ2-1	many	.	CAWSAVYNEQFF	TGTGCCTGGAGTGCAGTATACAATGAGCAGTTCTTC
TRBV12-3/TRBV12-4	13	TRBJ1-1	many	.	CAILWGGNTEAFF	TGTGCCATCCTTTGGGGGGGGAACACTGAAGCTTTCTTT
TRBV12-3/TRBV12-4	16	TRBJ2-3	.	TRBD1	CASSPRDSPSTDTQYF	TGTGCCAGCAGTCCCCGGGACAGCCCAAGCACAGATACGCAGTATTTT
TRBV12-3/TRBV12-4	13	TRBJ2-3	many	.	CASQGSTEDTQYF	TGTGCCAGTCAAGGGTCTACCGAGGATACGCAGTATTTT
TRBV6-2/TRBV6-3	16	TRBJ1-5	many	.	CASRRAGGGPNQPQHF	TGTGCCAGCAGGAGGGCGGGGGGCGGCCCAAATCAGCCCCAGCATTTT
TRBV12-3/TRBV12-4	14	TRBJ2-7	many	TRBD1	CASSSDRGFAEQYF	TGTGCCAGCAGTTCCGACAGGGGTTTCGCCGAGCAGTACTTC
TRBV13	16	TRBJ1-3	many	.	CASSLGSVGTGNTIYF	TGTGCCAGCAGCTTAGGTTCCGTAGGAACAGGAAACACCATATATTTT
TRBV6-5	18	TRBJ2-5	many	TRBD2	CASSLAGGAAGYQETQYF	TGTGCCAGCAGTTTAGCGGGAGGAGCGGCAGGGTACCAAGAGACCCAGTACTTC
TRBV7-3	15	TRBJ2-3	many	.	CASSSTGTSTDTQYF	TGTGCCAGCAGCTCAACCGGGACTAGCACAGATACGCAGTATTTT
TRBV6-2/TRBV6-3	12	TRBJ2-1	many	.	CASSYWSDEQFF	TGTGCCAGCAGTTACTGGTCGGATGAGCAGTTCTTC
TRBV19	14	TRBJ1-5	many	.	CASSPKGRNQPQHF	TGTGCCAGTAGTCCTAAAGGGCGCAATCAGCCCCAGCATTTT
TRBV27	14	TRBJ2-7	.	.	CASSCRGGVYEQYF	TGTGCCAGCAGTTGTAGGGGCGGTGTTTACGAGCAGTACTTC
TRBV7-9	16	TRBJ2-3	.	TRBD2	CASSTGTSGYADTQYF	TGTGCCAGCAGCACTGGGACTAGCGGGTACGCAGATACGCAGTATTTT
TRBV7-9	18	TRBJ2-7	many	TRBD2	CASSLTVSLAGGPGEQYF	TGTGCCAGCAGCTTGACCGTATCGCTAGCGGGGGGGCCTGGGGAGCAGTACTTC
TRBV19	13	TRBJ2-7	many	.	CASSIAVDYEQYF	TGTGCCAGTAGTATTGCGGTGGACTACGAGCAGTACTTC
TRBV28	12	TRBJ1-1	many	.	CASRDRNTEAFF	TGTGCCAGCAGGGACAGGAACACTGAAGCTTTCTTT
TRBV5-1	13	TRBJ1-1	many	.	CASSLEGNTEAFF	TGCGCCAGCAGCTTGGAGGGGAACACTGAAGCTTTCTTT
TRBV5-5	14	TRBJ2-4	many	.	CASSLSIGRNIQYF	TGTGCCAGCAGCTTGAGTATCGGTCGAAACATTCAGTACTTC
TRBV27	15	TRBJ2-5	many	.	CASSLSSGNTETQYF	TGTGCCAGCAGTTTATCTTCAGGGAACACAGAGACCCAGTACTTC
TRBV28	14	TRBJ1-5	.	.	CASSPDSSTDTQHF	TGTGCCAGCAGTCCAGACTCTAGCACAGATACGCAGCATTTT
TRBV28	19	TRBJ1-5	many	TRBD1	CASSFSSETQDRGNQPQHF	TGTGCCAGCAGTTTCAGCAGCGAGACCCAGGACAGGGGAAATCAGCCCCAGCATTTT
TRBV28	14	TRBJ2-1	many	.	CASSFSNLGGEQFF	TGTGCCAGCAGTTTCTCCAACCTAGGGGGTGAGCAGTTCTTC
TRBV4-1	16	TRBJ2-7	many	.	CASSQEPGPTTYEQYF	TGCGCCAGCAGCCAAGAACCGGGACCGACTACCTACGAGCAGTACTTC
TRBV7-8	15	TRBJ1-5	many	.	CASSRDPPGNQPQHF	TGTGCCAGCAGCAGGGACCCACCGGGCAATCAGCCCCAGCATTTT
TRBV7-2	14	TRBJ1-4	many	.	CASSWTGPNEKLFF	TGTGCCAGCAGCTGGACTGGGCCTAATGAAAAACTGTTTTTT
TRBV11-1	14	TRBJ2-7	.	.	CASSLFRGNYEQYF	TGTGCCAGCAGCTTATTCAGGGGAAACTACGAGCAGTACTTC
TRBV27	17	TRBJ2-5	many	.	CASSYLGVGAIQETQYF	TGTGCCAGCAGTTATCTGGGCGTCGGGGCCATCCAAGAGACCCAGTACTTC
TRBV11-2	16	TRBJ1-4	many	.	CASSLDPFDGNEKLFF	TGTGCCAGCAGCTTAGATCCCTTCGACGGGAATGAAAAACTGTTTTTT
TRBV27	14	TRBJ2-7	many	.	CASSLKGGGYEQYF	TGTGCCAGCAGTTTAAAAGGTGGCGGTTACGAGCAGTACTTC
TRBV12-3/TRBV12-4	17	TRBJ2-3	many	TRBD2	CASSTSGGPFSTDTQYF	TGTGCCAGCTCGACTAGCGGGGGGCCCTTTTCCACAGATACGCAGTATTTT
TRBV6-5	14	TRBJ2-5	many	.	CASSYASDSETQYF	TGTGCCAGCAGTTACGCTAGTGACTCGGAGACCCAGTACTTC
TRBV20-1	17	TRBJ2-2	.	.	CSARDTRTSRYTGELFF	TGCAGTGCTAGGGACACCCGCACTAGCAGGTACACCGGGGAGCTGTTTTTT
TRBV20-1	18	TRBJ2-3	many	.	CSARSEVAPIFPTDTQYF	TGCAGTGCTAGATCGGAAGTCGCCCCGATCTTCCCCACAGATACGCAGTATTTT
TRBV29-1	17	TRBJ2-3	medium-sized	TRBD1	CSVEGDPGQGVGDTQYF	TGCAGCGTCGAAGGAGACCCGGGACAGGGGGTTGGAGATACGCAGTATTTT
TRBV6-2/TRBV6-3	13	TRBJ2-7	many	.	CAGSDRSSYEQYF	TGTGCCGGGTCCGACAGGAGCTCCTACGAGCAGTACTTC